These 8 T cell receptor beta chains were all obtained from the same sample, sequenced in a study of blood T cell repertoires in COVID-19. Sequenced by immunoSEQ multiplex PCR; TCRdb stores in-frame clones only, minus some. This sample has hundreds of thousands of clones; under 90% occur once, and the top ten carry 2% to 3%. Specimen: peripheral blood. The source of these receptors is a woman between 40 and 55 years old with active or convalescent COVID-19.

V usage is TRBV5-6 and J usage is TRBJ2-1; 8 positions match TRBD2. The germline CDR1 and CDR2 sequences are SGHDT and YYEEEE. The V gene end was trimmed by 2 bases and the J gene end by 9 bases; junction bases not matched to a gene: 7. The CDR3 is made up of 14 amino acids. The CDR3 DNA reads as TGTGCCAGCAGCTTAATAAGCGGGAGTAGTGAGCAGTTCTTC. This sequence encodes CASSLISGSSEQFF.

V is TRBV15 and J is TRBJ1-5, with D possibly TRBD1 on 5 matching bases. The CDR3 spans 12 residues. V dropped 2 bases and J dropped 10 bases, with 9 bases sitting between them. Germline V gives CDR1 LNHNV, CDR2 YYDKDF (reference sequence). CDR3 nucleotide sequence: TGTGCCACCAGCAGACACCAGGGACCCCAGCATTTT. It specifies CATSRHQGPQHF.

The chain has TRBV5-1 and TRBJ2-5; D is possibly TRBD2 (5 bases). The ends were cut back, 4 bases at V and 5 bases at J, with 18 bases in the middle. The length of the CDR3 is 15 residues. Germline CDR1 is SGHRS and CDR2 is YFSETQ. The CDR3 spells CASSPREGSRETQYF. The CDR3 nucleotides are TGCGCCAGCAGCCCTCGAGAGGGAAGCAGGGAGACCCAGTACTTC. Supplemented by reference TRBV5-1 and TRBJ2-5, the full variable domain reads KAGVTQTPRYLIKTRGQQVTLSCSPISGHRSVSWYQQTPGQGLQFLFEYFSETQRNKGNFPGRFSGRQFSNSRSEMNVSTLELGDSALYLCASSPREGSRETQYFGPGTRLLVL.

The chain is built from TRBV5-6 and TRBJ2-7; D perhaps matches TRBD2 (7 bases). Germline-derived CDR1 and CDR2 are SGHDT and YYEEEE. The length of the CDR3 is 19 residues. Trimming took 4 bases from V and 3 from J, leaving 29 bases between them. The CDR3 region has the DNA TGTGCCAGCAGCGCGAACAGGGATGTCATGGCGGGAGACCTCTACGAGCAGTACTTC. This sequence encodes CASSANRDVMAGDLYEQYF.

This chain uses TRBV19 with TRBJ1-5; unclear D gene. The CDR3 totals 16 residues. The germline V and J ends were trimmed by 0 bases and 4 bases, with 13 bases remaining between them. Germline values: CDR1 LNHDA, CDR2 SQIVND (reference sequence). The CDR3 nucleotides read TGTGCCAGTAGTATAGATCCGAGGAGTGGGAATCAGCCCCAGCATTTT. Protein: CASSIDPRSGNQPQHF.

The chain joins TRBV28 to TRBJ1-1, with D possibly TRBD1 on 5 matching bases. Germline lookup yields CDR1 MDHEN and CDR2 SYDVKM. The CDR3 is 16 amino acids. Trimming shortened V by 2 bases and J by 1 base, and 14 bases separated the two germline ends. DNA of the CDR3: TGTGCCAGCAGTTTACAGGGTGGGCGCTCGAACACTGAAGCTTTCTTT. Translation gives CASSLQGGRSNTEAFF.

J is TRBJ1-4 and V is TRBV5-4; 8 bases fit TRBD1. V gave up 4 bases and J gave up 8 bases; unmatched junction bases: 7. The V gene's germline CDR1 is SGHNT and CDR2 YYREEE (reference sequence). The CDR3 spans 14 residues. CDR3 sequence reads: CASSKTGENEKLFF. DNA of the CDR3: TGTGCCAGCAGCAAGACAGGGGAGAACGAAAAACTGTTTTTT. Full variable domain (outside the CDR3, taken from reference TRBV5-4 and TRBJ1-4): ETGVTQSPTHLIKTRGQQVTLRCSSQSGHNTVSWYQQALGQGPQFIFQYYREEENGRGNFPPRFSGLQFPNYSSELNVNALELDDSALYLCASSKTGENEKLFFGSGTQLSVL.

V is TRBV29-1 and J is TRBJ1-2; D might be TRBD1 (5 bases). Trimming took 5 bases from V and 7 from J, leaving 11 bases between them. In germline, CDR1 is SQVTM, CDR2 ANQGSEA. The CDR3 loop spans 11 amino acids. This CDR3 is CSVNSGGGYTF. The CDR3 DNA sequence: TGCAGCGTTAATTCGGGGGGTGGCTACACCTTC.